This T cell receptor beta chain originates from a study of T-cell memory formation after mild COVID-19. Turning to the study itself: The study found TCR clusters largely donor specific. Study-wide results and limits: Pre-infection memory held some responding clones, suggesting pre-existing cross-reactive T cells responded. Among clones contracting day 15 to 85, CD4/CD8 was balanced, whereas later expanders leaned CD4+. Contracting CD4+ clones were located mainly in CM and EM, and CD8+ clones in EMRA.

Concerning this clonotype itself: What it binds is not known.

MiXCR was run by TCRdb on the 5' RACE reads, yielding one entry per CDR3 protein. The sample includes some 450,000 distinct CDR3 sequences, roughly 20% of them seen just once. The CDR3 is made up of 13 amino acids. V was clipped by 1 base and J by 8 bases, with 12 bases between them. Germline lookup yields CDR1 LGHDT and CDR2 YNNKEL (reference sequence). The V and J genes are TRBV3-1 and TRBJ2-7; the D call may be TRBD1 or TRBD2 (5 bases each). Sequencing was done on a sample of PBMCs or a T cell subset sorted from them (not recorded which). This TCR was sampled from an adult woman who had mild COVID-19 (a few samples of this study predate the infection). Cell type and time point are not known. This CDR3 reads CASSQVRDQKQYF. CDR3 nucleotides: TGTGCCAGCAGCCAAGTCCGGGACCAAAAGCAGTACTTC.